This TCR beta chain was recovered during a study of human T cells and chemical hapten exposure. Study-wide results and caveats: TCRs above 1 in 1000 frequency stayed constant with DPC sensitization.

Between the trimmed V and J ends, which lost 5 bases and 2 bases, there was a span of 10 bases. This CDR3 has 13 residues. Germline V gene lookup returns CDR1 SGHAT and CDR2 FQNNGV. Time point here: healthy volunteer bleed at 2 weeks. Total RNA came from unfractionated whole blood. Points on this clonotype: Antigen unknown.

Individual cDNA molecules each carried unique molecular identifiers attached by the library. TCRdb independently ran MiXCR on the RACE reads; one entry per CDR3 protein. The table shows roughly 130,000 distinct CDR3 sequences, with more than 7.5% occurring only once. The sequence was collected from a male donor in good health. Some clones in this sample may be carry-over from other donors' samples. The chain combines TRBV11-2 with TRBJ2-7, with D possibly TRBD2 on 6 matching bases. The sequencing sample was made of whole blood. CDR3 residues: CASSVGSTYEQYF. The CDR3 bases are TGTGCCAGCAGCGTCGGGAGTACCTACGAGCAGTACTTC. Combining the CDR3 with reference TRBV11-2 and TRBJ2-7 gives the whole variable domain EAGVAQSPRYKIIEKRQSVAFWCNPISGHATLYWYQQILGQGPKLLIQFQNNGVVDDSQLPKDRFSAERLKGVDSTLKIQPAKLEDSAVYLCASSVGSTYEQYFGPGTRLTVT.